The 5 T cell receptor beta chains below all came from one sample that was sequenced in a study of identical twins. TCRdb recomputed calls from the 5' RACE reads with MiXCR, one row per CDR3 protein. Of 350,000 to 400,000 distinct CDR3 sequences listed, roughly 9% are singletons. Input material: naive T cells sorted from blood. The receptors originated from a woman aged 45-60 years in good health.

There are a few counts of this clonotype. The CDR3 nucleotides read TGTGCCAGCAGTAGGACCTCCTACGAGCAGTACGTC. Protein product: CASSRTSYEQYV. The chain employs TRBV6-2 or TRBV6-3 and TRBJ2-7; D is unclear. The CDR3 runs 12 residues. Trimming cost V 5 bases and J 0 bases, with 5 bases left between them. CDR1 is MNHEY, CDR2 SVGEGT, per germline.

This clonotype came up a few times. This chain joins TRBV29-1 and TRBJ2-1; 10 bases fit TRBD2. From germline, CDR1 is SQVTM and CDR2 ANQGSEA. The CDR3 is made up of 17 amino acids. The ends lost 1 base at V and 6 bases at J; junction bases unmatched: 12. The CDR3 sequence is CSVEGRGTSGKPNEQFF. Written as DNA, the CDR3 is TGCAGCGTTGAAGGACGGGGTACTAGCGGGAAGCCCAATGAGCAGTTCTTC.

This clonotype was observed a handful of times. The chain uses TRBV6-2 or TRBV6-3 and TRBJ2-4, with D perhaps TRBD1 (6 bases). The CDR3 totals 19 residues. Germline loops: CDR1 MNHEY, CDR2 SVGEGT. The ends were cut back, 2 bases at V and 7 bases at J, with 27 bases in the middle. The CDR3 spells CASSYPAGTMTNSWNIQYF. CDR3 in DNA: TGTGCCAGCAGTTACCCAGCCGGGACAATGACGAATAGTTGGAACATTCAGTACTTC.

Only a few counts were recorded for this clonotype. V and J are TRBV20-1 and TRBJ1-1; perhaps TRBD1 as D (6 bases). This CDR3 is built from 14 residues. V lost 3 bases to trimming and J lost 4 bases, with 15 bases between them. The V gene's germline CDR1 is DFQATT and CDR2 SNEGSKA (reference sequence). CDR3: CSASPGDYTTEAFF. Here the CDR3 DNA reads TGCAGTGCTAGTCCAGGGGACTATACCACTGAAGCTTTCTTT.

There are a few counts of this clonotype. J is TRBJ1-5 and V is TRBV19; 7 nucleotides match TRBD1. Trimming removed 1 base from V and 1 base from J; junction bases left unmatched: 10. Germline V CDR1 and CDR2: LNHDA, SQIVND (reference sequence). The CDR3 length is 18 residues. The CDR3 reads CASSIGNEGAPSNQPQHF. Written as DNA, the CDR3 is TGTGCCAGTAGTATAGGAAATGAGGGGGCGCCGAGCAATCAGCCCCAGCATTTT.